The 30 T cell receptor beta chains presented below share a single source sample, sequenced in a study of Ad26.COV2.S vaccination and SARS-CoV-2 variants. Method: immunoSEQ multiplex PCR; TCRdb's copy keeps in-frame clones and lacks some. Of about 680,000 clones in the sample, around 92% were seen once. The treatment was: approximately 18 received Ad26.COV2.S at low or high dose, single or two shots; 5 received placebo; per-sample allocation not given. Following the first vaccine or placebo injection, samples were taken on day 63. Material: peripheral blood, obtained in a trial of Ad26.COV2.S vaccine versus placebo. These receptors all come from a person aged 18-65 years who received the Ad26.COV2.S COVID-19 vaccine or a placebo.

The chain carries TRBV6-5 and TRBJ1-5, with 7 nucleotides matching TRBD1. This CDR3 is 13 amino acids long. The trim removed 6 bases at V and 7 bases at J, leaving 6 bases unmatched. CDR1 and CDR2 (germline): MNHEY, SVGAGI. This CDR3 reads CASSRDRAQPQHF. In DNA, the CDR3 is TGTGCCAGCAGCCGGGACAGAGCCCAGCCCCAGCATTTT.

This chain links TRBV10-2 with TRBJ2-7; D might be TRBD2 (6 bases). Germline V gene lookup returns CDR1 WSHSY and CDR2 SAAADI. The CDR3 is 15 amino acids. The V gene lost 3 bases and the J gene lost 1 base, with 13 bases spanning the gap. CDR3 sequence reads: CASSDPSVLSYEQYF. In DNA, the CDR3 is TGCGCCAGCAGTGACCCTAGCGTGCTATCCTACGAGCAGTACTTC.

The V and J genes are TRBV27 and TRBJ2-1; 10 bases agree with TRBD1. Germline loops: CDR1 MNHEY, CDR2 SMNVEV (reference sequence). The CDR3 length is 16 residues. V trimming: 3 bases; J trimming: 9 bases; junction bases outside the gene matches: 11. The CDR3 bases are TGTGCCAGCAGTTTCGGACAGGGGGTCCAGTCCGGTGAGCAGTTCTTC. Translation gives CASSFGQGVQSGEQFF.

CDR3: CASSQGVVTGELFF. In DNA form, the CDR3 reads TGCGCCAGCAGCCAAGGGGTGGTGACCGGGGAGCTGTTTTTT. The chain joins TRBV4-3 to TRBJ2-2; D unresolved. Trimming took 1 base from V and 5 from J, leaving 8 bases between them. The CDR3 sequence is 14 residues long. CDR1 LGHNA and CDR2 YSLEER come from the germline V gene.

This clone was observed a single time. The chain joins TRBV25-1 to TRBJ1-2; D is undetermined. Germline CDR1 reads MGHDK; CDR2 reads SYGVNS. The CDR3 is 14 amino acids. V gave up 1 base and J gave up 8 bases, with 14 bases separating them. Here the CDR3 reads CASSEWLGMGGYTF. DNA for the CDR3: TGTGCCAGCAGTGAATGGCTGGGGATGGGGGGCTACACCTTC.

As DNA, the CDR3 is TGTGCCAGTAGTAACACGGACAGGGGACGGGAGACCCAGTACTTC. Encoded protein: CASSNTDRGRETQYF. The chain has TRBV19 and TRBJ2-5, with 9 nucleotides matching TRBD1. Germline lookup yields CDR1 LNHDA and CDR2 SQIVND (reference sequence). The CDR3 contains 15 residues. J lost 5 bases, V lost 4 bases, and 8 bases had no gene match.

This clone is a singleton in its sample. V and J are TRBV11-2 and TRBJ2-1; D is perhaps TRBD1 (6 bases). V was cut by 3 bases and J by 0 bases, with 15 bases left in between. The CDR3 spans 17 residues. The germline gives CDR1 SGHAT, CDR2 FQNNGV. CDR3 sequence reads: CASSFRGSTSSYNEQFF. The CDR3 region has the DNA TGTGCCAGCAGCTTTAGGGGGTCTACGAGCTCCTACAATGAGCAGTTCTTC.

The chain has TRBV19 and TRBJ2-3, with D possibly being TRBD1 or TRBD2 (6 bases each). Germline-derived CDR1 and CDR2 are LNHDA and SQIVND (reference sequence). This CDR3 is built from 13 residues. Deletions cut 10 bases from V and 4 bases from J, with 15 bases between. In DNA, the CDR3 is TGTGCCACCCGCACGGGGGCTGCAGATACGCAGTATTTT. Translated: CATRTGAADTQYF.

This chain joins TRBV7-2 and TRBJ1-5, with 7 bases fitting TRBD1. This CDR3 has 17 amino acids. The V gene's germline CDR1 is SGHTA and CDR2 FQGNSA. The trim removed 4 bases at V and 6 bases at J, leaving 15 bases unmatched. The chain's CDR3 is CASSSHPPGTAVQPQHF. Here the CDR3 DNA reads TGTGCCAGCAGCTCCCACCCCCCCGGGACAGCGGTTCAGCCCCAGCATTTT.

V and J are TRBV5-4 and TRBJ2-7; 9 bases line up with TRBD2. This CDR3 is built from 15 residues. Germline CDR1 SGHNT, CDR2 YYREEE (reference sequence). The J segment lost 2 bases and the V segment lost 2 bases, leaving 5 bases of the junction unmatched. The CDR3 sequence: CASSFERGVTYEQYF. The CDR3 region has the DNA TGTGCCAGCAGCTTTGAGCGGGGGGTGACCTACGAGCAGTACTTC.

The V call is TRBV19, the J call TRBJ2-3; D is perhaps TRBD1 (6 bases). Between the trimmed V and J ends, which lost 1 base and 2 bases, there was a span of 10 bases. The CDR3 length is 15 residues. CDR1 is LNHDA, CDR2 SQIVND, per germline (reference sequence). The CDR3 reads CASSIAGVITDTQYF. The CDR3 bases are TGTGCCAGTAGTATAGCAGGGGTGATCACAGATACGCAGTATTTT.

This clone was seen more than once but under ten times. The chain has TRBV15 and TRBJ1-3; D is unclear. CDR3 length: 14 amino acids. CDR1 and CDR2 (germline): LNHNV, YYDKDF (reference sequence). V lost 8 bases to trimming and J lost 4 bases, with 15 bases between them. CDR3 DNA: TGTGCCACCCAGGACCGCCTCGGGGGAAACACCATATATTTT. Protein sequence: CATQDRLGGNTIYF. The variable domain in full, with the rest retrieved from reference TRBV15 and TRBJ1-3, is DAMVIQNPRYQVTQFGKPVTLSCSQTLNHNVMYWYQQKSSQAPKLLFHYYDKDFNNEADTPDNFQSRRPNTSFCFLDIRSPGLGDTAMYLCATQDRLGGNTIYFGEGSWLTVV.

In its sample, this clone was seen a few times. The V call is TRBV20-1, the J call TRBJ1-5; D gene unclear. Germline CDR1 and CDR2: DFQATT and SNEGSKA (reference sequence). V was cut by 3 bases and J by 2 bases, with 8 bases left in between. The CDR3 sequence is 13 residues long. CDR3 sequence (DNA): TGCAGTGCTAGTTCGCTTGGCAATCAGCCCCAGCATTTT. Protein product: CSASSLGNQPQHF.

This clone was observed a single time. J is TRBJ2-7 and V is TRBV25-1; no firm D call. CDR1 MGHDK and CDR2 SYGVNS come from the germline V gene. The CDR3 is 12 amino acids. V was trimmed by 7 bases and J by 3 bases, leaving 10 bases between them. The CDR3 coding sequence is TGTGCCAGCATCGGAGACCTCTACGAGCAGTACTTC. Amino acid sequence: CASIGDLYEQYF.

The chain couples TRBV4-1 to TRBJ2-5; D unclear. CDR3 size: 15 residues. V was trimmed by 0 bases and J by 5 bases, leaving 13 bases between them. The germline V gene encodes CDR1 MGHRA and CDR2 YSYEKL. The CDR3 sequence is CASSQDLGRRETQYF. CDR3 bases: TGCGCCAGCAGCCAAGATCTTGGCAGGCGGGAGACCCAGTACTTC.

DNA of the CDR3: TGCGCCAGCAGCTTGGCCGTAGACAGTTCTGGGGAGCTGTTTTTT. It translates to CASSLAVDSSGELFF. The chain uses TRBV5-1 and TRBJ2-2; perhaps TRBD1 as D (5 bases). The CDR3 length is 15 residues. Looked up from germline, CDR1 is SGHRS and CDR2 is YFSETQ. Trimming removed 0 bases from V and 8 bases from J, with 14 bases in between.

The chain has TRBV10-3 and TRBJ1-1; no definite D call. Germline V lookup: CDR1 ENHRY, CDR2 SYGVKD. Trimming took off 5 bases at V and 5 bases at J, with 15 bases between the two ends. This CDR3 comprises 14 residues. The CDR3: CAISPQGGGTEAFF. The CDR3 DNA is TGTGCCATCAGTCCCCAAGGAGGAGGGACTGAAGCTTTCTTT.

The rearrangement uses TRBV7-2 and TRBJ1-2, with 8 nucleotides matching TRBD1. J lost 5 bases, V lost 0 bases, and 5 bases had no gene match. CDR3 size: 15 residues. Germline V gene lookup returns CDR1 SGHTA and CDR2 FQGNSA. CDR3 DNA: TGTGCCAGCAGCTTAGCGGGTGACAGGGGTTATGGCTACACCTTC. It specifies CASSLAGDRGYGYTF.

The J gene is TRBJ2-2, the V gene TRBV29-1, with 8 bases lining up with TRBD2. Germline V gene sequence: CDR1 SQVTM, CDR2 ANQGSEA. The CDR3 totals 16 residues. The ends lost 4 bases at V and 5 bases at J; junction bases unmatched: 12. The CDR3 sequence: CSVVGLAGGGTGELFF. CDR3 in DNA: TGCAGCGTTGTTGGGCTAGCGGGCGGCGGAACCGGGGAGCTGTTTTTT.

CDR3 nucleotides: TGTGCCAGCAGCGGCAATCCCGGGTGGGGTCCCGACAGTTTCACCTATAATTCACCCCTCCACTTT. This sequence encodes CASSGNPGWGPDSFTYNSPLHF. The chain links TRBV9 to TRBJ1-6; possibly TRBD1 for D (5 bases). This CDR3 is 22 amino acids long. Looked up from germline, CDR1 is SGDLS and CDR2 is YYNGEE. Trimming shortened V by 3 bases and J by 2 bases, and 30 bases separated the two germline ends.

This CDR3 is CASSPRQGSYEQYF. In nucleotides, the CDR3 is TGTGCCAGCAGCCCCCGACAGGGCTCCTACGAGCAGTACTTC. V and J are TRBV7-2 and TRBJ2-7; TRBD1 matches 7 bases. From germline, CDR1 is SGHTA and CDR2 FQGNSA. This CDR3 is 14 amino acids long. J gave up 0 bases and V 5 bases, and 4 bases lay outside the gene matches.

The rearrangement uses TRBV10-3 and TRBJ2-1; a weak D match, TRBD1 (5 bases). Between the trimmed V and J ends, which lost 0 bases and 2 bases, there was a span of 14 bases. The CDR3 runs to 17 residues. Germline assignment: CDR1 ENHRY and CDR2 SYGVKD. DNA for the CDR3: TGTGCCATCAGTGAGTCATTGGGGCCGAGAACCTACAATGAGCAGTTCTTC. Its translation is CAISESLGPRTYNEQFF.

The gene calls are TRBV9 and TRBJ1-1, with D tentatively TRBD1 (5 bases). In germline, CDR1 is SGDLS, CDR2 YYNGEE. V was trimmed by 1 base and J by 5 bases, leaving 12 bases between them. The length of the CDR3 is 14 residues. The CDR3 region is CASSVRERGTEAFF. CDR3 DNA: TGTGCCAGCAGCGTAAGGGAAAGGGGAACTGAAGCTTTCTTT.

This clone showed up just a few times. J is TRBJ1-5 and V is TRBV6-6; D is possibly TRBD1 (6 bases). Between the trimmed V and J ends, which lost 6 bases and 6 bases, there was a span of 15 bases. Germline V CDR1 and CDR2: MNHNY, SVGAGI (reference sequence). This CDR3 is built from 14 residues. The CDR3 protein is CASSQSGVSQPQHF. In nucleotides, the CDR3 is TGTGCCAGCAGCCAATCAGGGGTGAGTCAGCCCCAGCATTTT.

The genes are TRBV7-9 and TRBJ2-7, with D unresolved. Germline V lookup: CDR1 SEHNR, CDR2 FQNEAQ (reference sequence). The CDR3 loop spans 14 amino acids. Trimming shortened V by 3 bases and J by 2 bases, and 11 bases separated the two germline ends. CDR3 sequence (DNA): TGTGCCAGCAGCTTGAGTTCCGTGGCCTACGAGCAGTACTTC. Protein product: CASSLSSVAYEQYF.

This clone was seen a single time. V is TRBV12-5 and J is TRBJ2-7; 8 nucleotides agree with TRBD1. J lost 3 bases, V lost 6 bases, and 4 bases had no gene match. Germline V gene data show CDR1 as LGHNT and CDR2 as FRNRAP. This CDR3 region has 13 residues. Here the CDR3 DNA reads TGTGCTAGTGGCCTTGACAGGGGCTACGAGCAGTACTTC. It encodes CASGLDRGYEQYF.

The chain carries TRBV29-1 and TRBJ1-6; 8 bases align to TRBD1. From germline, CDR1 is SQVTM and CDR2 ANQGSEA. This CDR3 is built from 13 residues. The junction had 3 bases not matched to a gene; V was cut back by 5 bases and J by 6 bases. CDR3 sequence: CSVRTGLNSPLHF. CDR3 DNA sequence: TGCAGCGTTCGGACAGGGCTTAATTCACCCCTCCACTTT.

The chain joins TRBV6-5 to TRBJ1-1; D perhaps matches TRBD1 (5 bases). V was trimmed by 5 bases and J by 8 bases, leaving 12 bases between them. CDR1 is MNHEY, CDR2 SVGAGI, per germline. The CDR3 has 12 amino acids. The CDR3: CASSHPGGEAFF. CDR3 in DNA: TGTGCCAGCAGTCACCCGGGGGGAGAAGCTTTCTTT.

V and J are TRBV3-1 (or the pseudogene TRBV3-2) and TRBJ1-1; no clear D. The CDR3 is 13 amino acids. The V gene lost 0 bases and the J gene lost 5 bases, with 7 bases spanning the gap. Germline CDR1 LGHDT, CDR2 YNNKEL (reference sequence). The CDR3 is CASSQDGVTEAFF. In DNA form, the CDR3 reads TGTGCCAGCAGCCAAGATGGCGTGACTGAAGCTTTCTTT.

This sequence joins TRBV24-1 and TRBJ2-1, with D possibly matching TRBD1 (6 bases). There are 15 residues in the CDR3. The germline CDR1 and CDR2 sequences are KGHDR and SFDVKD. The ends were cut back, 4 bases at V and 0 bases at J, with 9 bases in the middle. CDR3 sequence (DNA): TGTGCCACCAGTGAAGGACAGAGCTCCTACAATGAGCAGTTCTTC. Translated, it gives CATSEGQSSYNEQFF.